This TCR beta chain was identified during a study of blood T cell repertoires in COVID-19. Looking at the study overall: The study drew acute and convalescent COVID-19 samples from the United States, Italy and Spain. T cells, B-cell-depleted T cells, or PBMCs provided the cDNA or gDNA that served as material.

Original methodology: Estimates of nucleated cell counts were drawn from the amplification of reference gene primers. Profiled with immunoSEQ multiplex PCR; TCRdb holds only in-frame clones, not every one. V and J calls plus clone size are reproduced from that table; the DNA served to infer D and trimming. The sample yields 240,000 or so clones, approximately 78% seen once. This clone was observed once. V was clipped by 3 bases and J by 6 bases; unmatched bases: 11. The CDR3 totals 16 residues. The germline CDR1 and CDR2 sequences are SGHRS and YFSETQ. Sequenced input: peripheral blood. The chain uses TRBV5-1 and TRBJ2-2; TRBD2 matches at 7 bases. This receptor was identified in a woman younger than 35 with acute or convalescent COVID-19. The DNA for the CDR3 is TGCGCCAGCAGCTCGGGCGGGAGCCTGGGTGCCGGGGAGCTGTTTTTT. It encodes CASSSGGSLGAGELFF.